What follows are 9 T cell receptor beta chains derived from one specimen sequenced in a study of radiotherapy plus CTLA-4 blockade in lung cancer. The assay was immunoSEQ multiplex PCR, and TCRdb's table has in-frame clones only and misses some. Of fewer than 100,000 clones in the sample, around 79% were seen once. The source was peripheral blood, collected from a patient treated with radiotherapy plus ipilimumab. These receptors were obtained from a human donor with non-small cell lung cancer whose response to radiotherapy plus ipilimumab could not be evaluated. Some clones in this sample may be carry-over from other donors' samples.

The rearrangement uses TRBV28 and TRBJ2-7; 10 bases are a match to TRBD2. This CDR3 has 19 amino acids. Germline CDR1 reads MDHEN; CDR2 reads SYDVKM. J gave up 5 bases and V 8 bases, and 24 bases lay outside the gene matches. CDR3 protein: CASPPPASGGTLLRNEQYF. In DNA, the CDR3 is TGTGCCAGCCCACCCCCGGCTAGCGGGGGTACTCTCCTGAGAAACGAGCAGTACTTC.

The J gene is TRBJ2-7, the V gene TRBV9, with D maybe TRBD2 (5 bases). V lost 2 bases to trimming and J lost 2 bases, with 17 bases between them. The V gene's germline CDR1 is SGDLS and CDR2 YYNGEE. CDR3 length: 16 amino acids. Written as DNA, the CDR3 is TGTGCCAGCAGCGTCTTTCTCACTGGAGGTACCTACGAGCAGTACTTC. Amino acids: CASSVFLTGGTYEQYF.

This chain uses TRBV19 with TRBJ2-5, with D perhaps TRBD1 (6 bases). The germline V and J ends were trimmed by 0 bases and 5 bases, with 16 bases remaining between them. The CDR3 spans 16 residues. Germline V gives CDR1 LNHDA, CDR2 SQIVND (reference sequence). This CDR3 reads CASSIDTRGVRETQYF. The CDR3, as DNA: TGTGCCAGTAGTATAGACACCAGGGGAGTGAGGGAGACCCAGTACTTC.

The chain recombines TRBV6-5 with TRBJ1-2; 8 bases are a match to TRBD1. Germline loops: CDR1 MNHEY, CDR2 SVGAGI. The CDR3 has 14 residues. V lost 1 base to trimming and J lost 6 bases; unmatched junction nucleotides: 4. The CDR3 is CASSYLNRGDGYTF. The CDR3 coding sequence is TGTGCCAGCAGTTACTTGAACAGGGGGGATGGCTACACCTTC.

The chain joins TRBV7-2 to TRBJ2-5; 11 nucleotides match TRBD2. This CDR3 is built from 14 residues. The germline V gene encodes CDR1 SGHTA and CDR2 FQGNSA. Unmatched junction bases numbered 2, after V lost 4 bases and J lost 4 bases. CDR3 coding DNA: TGTGCCAGCAGCTCCGGACTAGCGGGAGAGACCCAGTACTTC. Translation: CASSSGLAGETQYF.

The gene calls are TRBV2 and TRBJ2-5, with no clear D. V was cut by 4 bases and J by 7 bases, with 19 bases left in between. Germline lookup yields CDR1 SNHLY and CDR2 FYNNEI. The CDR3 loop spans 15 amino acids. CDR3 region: CASSVDRLETATQYF. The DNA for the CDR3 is TGTGCCAGCAGTGTCGATCGGCTAGAAACGGCGACCCAGTACTTC.

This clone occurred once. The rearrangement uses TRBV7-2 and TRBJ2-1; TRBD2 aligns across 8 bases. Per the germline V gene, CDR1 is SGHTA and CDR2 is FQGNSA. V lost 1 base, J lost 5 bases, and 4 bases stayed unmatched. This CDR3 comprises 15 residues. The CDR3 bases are TGTGCCAGCAGCTTAGGCGGGGGGCACAACAATGAGCAGTTCTTC. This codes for CASSLGGGHNNEQFF.

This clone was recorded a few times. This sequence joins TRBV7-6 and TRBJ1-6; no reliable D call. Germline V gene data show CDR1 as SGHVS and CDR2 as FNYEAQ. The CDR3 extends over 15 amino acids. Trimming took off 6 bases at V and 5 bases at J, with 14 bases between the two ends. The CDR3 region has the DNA TGTGCCAGCAGTTACCTTGACAAAAATAATTCACCCCTCCACTTT. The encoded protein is CASSYLDKNNSPLHF.

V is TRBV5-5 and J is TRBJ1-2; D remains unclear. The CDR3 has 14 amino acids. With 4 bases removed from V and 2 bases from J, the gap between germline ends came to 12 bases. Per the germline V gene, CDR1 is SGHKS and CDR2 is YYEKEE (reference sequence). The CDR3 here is CASSVAGKNYGYTF. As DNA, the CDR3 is TGTGCCAGCAGCGTGGCCGGGAAGAACTATGGCTACACCTTC. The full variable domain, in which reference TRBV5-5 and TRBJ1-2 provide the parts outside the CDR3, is DAGVTQSPTHLIKTRGQQVTLRCSPISGHKSVSWYQQVLGQGPQFIFQYYEKEERGRGNFPDRFSARQFPNYSSELNVNALLLGDSALYLCASSVAGKNYGYTFGSGTRLTVV.